The T cell receptor (beta chain) described here comes from a study of blood T cell repertoires in COVID-19. Study overall: From the United States, Italy and Spain came samples of acute and convalescent COVID-19. PBMCs, B-cell-depleted T cells, or T cells provided the cDNA or gDNA that made up the material.

In the original analysis: Amplification of reference gene primers was used by the study to estimate nucleated cell counts. TCRdb's table, derived via immunoSEQ multiplex PCR, lists solely in-frame clones and lacks some. V and J calls and clone size are copied from that table; D and trimming were computed from the DNA. The sample consists of some 200,000 clones, approximately 80% of them appearing once. This CDR3 is 15 amino acids long. CDR1 and CDR2 (germline): SGDLS, YYNGEE. After removal of 4 bases from V and 5 bases from J, the junction contained 10 bases not matched to a gene. The chain carries TRBV9 and TRBJ2-5, with 8 bases identical to TRBD2. The sequenced sample consisted of peripheral blood. The sequence derives from a human donor in a cohort sampled during active COVID-19. The CDR3 DNA follows: TGTGCCAGCAGCCCCCCCGGGGGGGAATCGGAGACCCAGTACTTC. Protein product: CASSPPGGESETQYF.